These 13 T cell receptor beta chains were sequenced from one sample in a study of technical replicates of blood from several donors. Assay used: immunoSEQ multiplex PCR; TCRdb lists only in-frame clones, some missing. The top ten hold about 0.38% of the sample, which has roughly 80,000 clones, 70% to 90% seen once. Sequenced: T cells isolated from PBMCs. These receptors were taken from a human donor in good health.

The chain employs TRBV2 and TRBJ1-5; D is uncertain. Looked up from germline, CDR1 is SNHLY and CDR2 is FYNNEI. V lost 7 bases, J lost 7 bases, and 14 bases lay in between. This CDR3 has 13 residues. The CDR3, as DNA: TGTGCCAGCAAGGAGGGTCCGGGGCAGCCCCAGCATTTT. It specifies CASKEGPGQPQHF.

The J gene is TRBJ2-3, the V gene TRBV11-3, with 14 bases fitting TRBD2. The V gene end was trimmed by 5 bases and the J gene end by 3 bases; junction bases not matched to a gene: 4. CDR1 and CDR2 (germline): SGHNT, YENEEA. There are 16 residues in the CDR3. The CDR3 DNA follows: TGTGCCAGCAGCCACGGGACTAGCGGGAGAACAGATACGCAGTATTTT. Its translation is CASSHGTSGRTDTQYF.

This clone appeared a few times. V usage is TRBV5-4 and J usage is TRBJ2-2; TRBD1 aligns across 9 bases. Germline CDR1 reads SGHNT; CDR2 reads YYREEE (reference sequence). The V segment lost 3 bases and the J segment 4 bases; nucleotides outside the gene matches: 4. The CDR3 sequence is 15 residues long. This CDR3 reads CASSWGQGLTGELFF. In DNA, the CDR3 is TGTGCCAGCAGCTGGGGACAGGGCCTCACCGGGGAGCTGTTTTTT. Complete variable domain (other parts from reference TRBV5-4 and TRBJ2-2): ETGVTQSPTHLIKTRGQQVTLRCSSQSGHNTVSWYQQALGQGPQFIFQYYREEENGRGNFPPRFSGLQFPNYSSELNVNALELDDSALYLCASSWGQGLTGELFFGEGSRLTVL.

The rearrangement links TRBV5-1 to TRBJ1-1, with D perhaps matching TRBD1 (5 bases). CDR3 size: 13 residues. Trimming shortened V by 5 bases and J by 1 base, and 9 bases separated the two germline ends. Germline V gives CDR1 SGHRS, CDR2 YFSETQ. The CDR3 DNA follows: TGCGCCAGCAGTTCTCAGGGGAACACTGAAGCTTTCTTT. Protein: CASSSQGNTEAFF. Complete variable domain (other parts from reference TRBV5-1 and TRBJ1-1): KAGVTQTPRYLIKTRGQQVTLSCSPISGHRSVSWYQQTPGQGLQFLFEYFSETQRNKGNFPGRFSGRQFSNSRSEMNVSTLELGDSALYLCASSSQGNTEAFFGQGTRLTVV.

This clone is a singleton in its sample. The chain is built from TRBV5-6 and TRBJ2-1, with 12 bases lining up with TRBD2. V gave up 2 bases and J gave up 9 bases; unmatched junction bases: 12. Germline lookup yields CDR1 SGHDT and CDR2 YYEEEE. The CDR3 length is 17 residues. The CDR3 loop is CASSLSPSGRVPLEQFF. The CDR3 DNA follows: TGTGCCAGCAGCTTAAGTCCTAGCGGGAGGGTGCCCCTTGAGCAGTTCTTC.

V and J are TRBV21-1 and TRBJ1-1. TRBV21-1 is deemed a pseudogene. This CDR3 has 17 residues. For the CDR3, the DNA is TGTGCCAGCAGCAAGCGGGGGGCTGGCCCCCGTTGGGCTGAAGCTTTCTTT. As protein: CASSKRGAGPRWAEAFF.

The chain employs TRBV29-1 and TRBJ2-7; 7 nucleotides line up with TRBD1. Trimming at V came to 5 bases and at J to 3 bases, leaving 7 bases not matched to a gene. Germline V gene sequence: CDR1 SQVTM, CDR2 ANQGSEA. The length of the CDR3 is 13 residues. The CDR3, as DNA: TGCAGCGTTAGGACAGGCGATGACTACGAGCAGTACTTC. It translates to CSVRTGDDYEQYF.

The V call is TRBV15, the J call TRBJ2-1; 8 bases fit TRBD2. V shed 3 bases, J shed 4 bases, and the junction held 8 bases outside the gene matches. The CDR3 has 16 amino acids. The germline gives CDR1 LNHNV, CDR2 YYDKDF (reference sequence). The CDR3 DNA follows: TGTGCCACCAGCAGGGGCCGGGGACTAGAATACAATGAGCAGTTCTTC. Translating it yields CATSRGRGLEYNEQFF.

The V and J genes are TRBV5-5 and TRBJ2-5, with 7 bases fitting TRBD1. The CDR3 is made up of 14 amino acids. The V segment lost 5 bases and the J segment 2 bases; nucleotides outside the gene matches: 6. The germline V gene has CDR1 SGHKS and CDR2 YYEKEE (reference sequence). The CDR3 reads CASSEQGWQETQYF. DNA for the CDR3: TGTGCCAGCAGTGAACAGGGGTGGCAAGAGACCCAGTACTTC. Looking up the rest from reference TRBV5-5 and TRBJ2-5 gives the full variable domain: DAGVTQSPTHLIKTRGQQVTLRCSPISGHKSVSWYQQVLGQGPQFIFQYYEKEERGRGNFPDRFSARQFPNYSSELNVNALLLGDSALYLCASSEQGWQETQYFGPGTRLLVL.

The gene calls are TRBV29-1 and TRBJ2-2, with TRBD2 as a possible D gene (5 bases). Trimming cost V 1 base and J 4 bases, with 13 bases left between them. There are 15 residues in the CDR3. CDR1 and CDR2 (germline): SQVTM, ANQGSEA. The CDR3 is CSVEGGSRRTGELFF. The CDR3, as DNA: TGCAGCGTTGAAGGTGGGAGTCGTCGCACCGGGGAGCTGTTTTTT.

The V gene is TRBV10-3, the J gene TRBJ2-3; no firm D call. The CDR3 sequence is 14 residues long. CDR1 is ENHRY, CDR2 SYGVKD, per germline. V was shortened by 6 bases and J by 4 bases, with 14 bases between the two germline ends. The CDR3 nucleotides are TGTGCCATCAGAGAAATCGCCAGCGCAGATACGCAGTATTTT. Translating it yields CAIREIASADTQYF.

The chain uses TRBV10-3 and TRBJ2-7, with a tentative D call TRBD2 (5 bases). V was shortened by 7 bases and J by 1 base, with 8 bases between the two germline ends. CDR1 and CDR2 (germline): ENHRY, SYGVKD. The CDR3 has 12 residues. CDR3 protein: CAINSGSYEQYF. The CDR3 DNA reads TGTGCCATCAATTCGGGGTCCTACGAGCAGTACTTC.

The V gene is TRBV4-1, the J gene TRBJ1-1; D is uncertain. With 1 base removed from V and 3 bases from J, the gap between germline ends came to 12 bases. Germline assignment: CDR1 MGHRA and CDR2 YSYEKL. The CDR3 runs 15 residues. The CDR3: CASSQVGGGDTEAFF. CDR3 DNA sequence: TGCGCCAGCAGCCAAGTGGGAGGAGGCGACACTGAAGCTTTCTTT.